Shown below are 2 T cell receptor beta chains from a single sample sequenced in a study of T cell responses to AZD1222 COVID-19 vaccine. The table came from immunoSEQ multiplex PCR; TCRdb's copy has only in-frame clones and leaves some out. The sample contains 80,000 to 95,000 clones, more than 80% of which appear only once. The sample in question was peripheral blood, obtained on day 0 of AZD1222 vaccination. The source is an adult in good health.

The CDR3 here is CSVALRGPHTEAFF. The DNA for the CDR3 is TGCAGCGTTGCCCTACGAGGGCCGCACACTGAAGCTTTCTTT. This chain uses TRBV29-1 with TRBJ1-1; D unresolved. Trimming stripped 4 bases from V and 3 bases from J, with 15 bases between. The CDR3 runs 14 residues. Germline V gives CDR1 SQVTM, CDR2 ANQGSEA.

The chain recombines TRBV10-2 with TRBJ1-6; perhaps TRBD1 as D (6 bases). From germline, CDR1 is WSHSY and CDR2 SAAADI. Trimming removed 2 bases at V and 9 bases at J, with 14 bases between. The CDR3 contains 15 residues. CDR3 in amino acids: CASSEVGGAFSPLHF. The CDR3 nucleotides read TGCGCCAGCAGTGAGGTCGGGGGGGCTTTTTCACCCCTCCACTTT.